This T cell receptor beta chain was captured in a study of cytomegalovirus exposure and HLA in healthy donors. Study-wide findings and caveats: Presence/absence analyses assumed roughly uniform sequencing depth across donors, which may not hold. It was reported that TCR beta sequences correctly inferred the HLA-A and HLA-B alleles for most subjects. Relative to equally common others, HLA-associated TCR beta chains showed greater clonal expansion in a later analysis.

Germline lookup yields CDR1 ENHRY and CDR2 SYGVKD. CDR3 size: 14 residues. V was pared by 1 base and J by 1 base, with 7 bases between. PCR was performed using 60 Vbeta and 13 Jbeta primers. The repertoire was sequenced with immunoSEQ multiplex PCR; TCRdb's copy has only in-frame clones and lacks some. The repertoire consists of some 150,000 clones, with around 73% occurring once and the leading ten covering around an eighth. This donor's record omits CMV serostatus. Points on this clone: Its antigen remains unidentified.

The source material was PBMCs. The gene calls are TRBV10-3 and TRBJ1-1; D ambiguous. The clonotype comes from a human donor in good health. In nucleotides, the CDR3 is TGTGCCATCAGTGAGTTGGCAGGGAACACTGAAGCTTTCTTT. Its protein is CAISELAGNTEAFF.